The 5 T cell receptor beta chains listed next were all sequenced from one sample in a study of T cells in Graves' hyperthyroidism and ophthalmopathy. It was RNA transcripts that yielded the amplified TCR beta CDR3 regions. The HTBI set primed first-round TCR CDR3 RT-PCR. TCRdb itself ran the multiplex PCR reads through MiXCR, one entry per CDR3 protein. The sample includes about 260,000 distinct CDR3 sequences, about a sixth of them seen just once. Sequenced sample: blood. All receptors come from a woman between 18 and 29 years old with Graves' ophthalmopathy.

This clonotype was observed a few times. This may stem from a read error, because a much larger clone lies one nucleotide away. The CDR3 protein is CSAEKKWEQFF. DNA of the CDR3: TGCAGCGCTGAAAAAAAGTGGGAGCAGTTCTTC. V and J are TRBV29-1 and TRBJ2-1; D unclear. This CDR3 has 11 amino acids. Germline V gene data show CDR1 as SQVTM and CDR2 as ANQGSEA.

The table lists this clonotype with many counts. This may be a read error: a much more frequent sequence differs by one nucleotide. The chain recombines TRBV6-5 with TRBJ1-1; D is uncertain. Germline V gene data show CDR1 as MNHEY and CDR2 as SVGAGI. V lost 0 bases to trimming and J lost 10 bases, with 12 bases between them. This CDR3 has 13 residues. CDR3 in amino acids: CASSYSIAEIAFF. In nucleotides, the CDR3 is TGTGCCAGCAGTTACTCGATAGCGGAGATAGCTTTCTTT.

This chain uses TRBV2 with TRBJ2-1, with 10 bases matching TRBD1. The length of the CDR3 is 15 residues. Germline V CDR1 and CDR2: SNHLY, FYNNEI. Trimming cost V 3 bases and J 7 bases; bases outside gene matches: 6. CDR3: CASSEEGTGVNEQFF. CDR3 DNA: TGTGCCAGCAGTGAGGAGGGGACAGGGGTTAATGAGCAGTTCTTC.

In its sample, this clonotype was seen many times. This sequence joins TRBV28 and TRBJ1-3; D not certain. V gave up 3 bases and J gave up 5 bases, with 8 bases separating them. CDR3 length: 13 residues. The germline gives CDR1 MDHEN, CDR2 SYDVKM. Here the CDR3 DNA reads TGTGCCAGCAGTTTCTCCGCCAGAAACACCATATATTTT. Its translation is CASSFSARNTIYF.

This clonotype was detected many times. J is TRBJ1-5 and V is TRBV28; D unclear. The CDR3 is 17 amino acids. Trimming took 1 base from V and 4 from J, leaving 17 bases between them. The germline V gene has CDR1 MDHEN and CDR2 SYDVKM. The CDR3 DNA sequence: TGTGCCAGCAGTTTATTAACCCTCCGGTTCCGTAATCAGCCCCAGCATTTT. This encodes CASSLLTLRFRNQPQHF.